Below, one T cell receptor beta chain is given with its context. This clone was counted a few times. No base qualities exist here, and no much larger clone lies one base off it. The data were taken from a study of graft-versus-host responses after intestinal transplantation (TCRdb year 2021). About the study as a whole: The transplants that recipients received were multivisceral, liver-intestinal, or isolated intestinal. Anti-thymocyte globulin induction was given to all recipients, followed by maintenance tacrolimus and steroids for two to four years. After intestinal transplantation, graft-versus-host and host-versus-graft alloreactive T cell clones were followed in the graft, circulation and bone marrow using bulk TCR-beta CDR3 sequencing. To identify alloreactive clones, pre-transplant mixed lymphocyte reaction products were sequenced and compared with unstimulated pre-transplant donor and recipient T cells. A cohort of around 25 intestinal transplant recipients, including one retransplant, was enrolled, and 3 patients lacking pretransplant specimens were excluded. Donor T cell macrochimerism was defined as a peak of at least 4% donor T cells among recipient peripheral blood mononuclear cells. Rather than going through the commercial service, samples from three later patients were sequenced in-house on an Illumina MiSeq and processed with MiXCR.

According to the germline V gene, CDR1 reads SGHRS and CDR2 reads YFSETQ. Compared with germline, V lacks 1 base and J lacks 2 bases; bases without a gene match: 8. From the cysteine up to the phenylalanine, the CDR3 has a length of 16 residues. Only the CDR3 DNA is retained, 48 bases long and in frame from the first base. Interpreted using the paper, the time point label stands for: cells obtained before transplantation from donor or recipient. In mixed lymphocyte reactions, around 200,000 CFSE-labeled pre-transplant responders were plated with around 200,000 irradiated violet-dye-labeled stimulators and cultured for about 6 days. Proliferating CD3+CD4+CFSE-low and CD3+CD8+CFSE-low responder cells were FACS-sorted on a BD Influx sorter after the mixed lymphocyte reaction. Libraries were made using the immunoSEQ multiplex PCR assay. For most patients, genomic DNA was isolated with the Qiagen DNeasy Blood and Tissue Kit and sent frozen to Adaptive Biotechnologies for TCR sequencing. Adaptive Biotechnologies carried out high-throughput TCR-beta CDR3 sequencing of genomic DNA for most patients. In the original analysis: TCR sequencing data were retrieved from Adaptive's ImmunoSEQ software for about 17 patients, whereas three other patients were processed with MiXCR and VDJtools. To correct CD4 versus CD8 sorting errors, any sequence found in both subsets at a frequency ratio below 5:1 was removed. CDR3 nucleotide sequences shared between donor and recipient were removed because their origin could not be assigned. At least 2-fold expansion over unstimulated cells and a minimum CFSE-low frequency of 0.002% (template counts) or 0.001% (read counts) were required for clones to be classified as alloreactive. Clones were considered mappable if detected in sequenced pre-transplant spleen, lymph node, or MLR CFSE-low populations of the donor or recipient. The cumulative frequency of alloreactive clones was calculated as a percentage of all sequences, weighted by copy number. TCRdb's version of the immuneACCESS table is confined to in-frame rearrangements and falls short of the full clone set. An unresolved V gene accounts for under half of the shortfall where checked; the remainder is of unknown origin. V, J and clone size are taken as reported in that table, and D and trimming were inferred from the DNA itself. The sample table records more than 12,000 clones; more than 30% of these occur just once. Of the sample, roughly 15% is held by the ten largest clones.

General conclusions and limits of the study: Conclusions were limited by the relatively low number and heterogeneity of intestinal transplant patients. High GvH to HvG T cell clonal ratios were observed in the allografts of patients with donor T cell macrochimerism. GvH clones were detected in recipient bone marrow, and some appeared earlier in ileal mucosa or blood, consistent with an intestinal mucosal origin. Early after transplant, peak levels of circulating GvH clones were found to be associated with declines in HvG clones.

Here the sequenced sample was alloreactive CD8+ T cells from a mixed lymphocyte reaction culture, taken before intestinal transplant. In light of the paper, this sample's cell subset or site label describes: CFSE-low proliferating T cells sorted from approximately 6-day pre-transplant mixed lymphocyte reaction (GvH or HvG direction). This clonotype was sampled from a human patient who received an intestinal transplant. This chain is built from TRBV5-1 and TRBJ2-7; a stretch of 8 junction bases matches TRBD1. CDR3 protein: CASSLRPDRATYEQYF. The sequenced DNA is TGCGCCAGCAGCTTGCGACCGGACAGGGCAACCTACGAGCAGTACTTC.